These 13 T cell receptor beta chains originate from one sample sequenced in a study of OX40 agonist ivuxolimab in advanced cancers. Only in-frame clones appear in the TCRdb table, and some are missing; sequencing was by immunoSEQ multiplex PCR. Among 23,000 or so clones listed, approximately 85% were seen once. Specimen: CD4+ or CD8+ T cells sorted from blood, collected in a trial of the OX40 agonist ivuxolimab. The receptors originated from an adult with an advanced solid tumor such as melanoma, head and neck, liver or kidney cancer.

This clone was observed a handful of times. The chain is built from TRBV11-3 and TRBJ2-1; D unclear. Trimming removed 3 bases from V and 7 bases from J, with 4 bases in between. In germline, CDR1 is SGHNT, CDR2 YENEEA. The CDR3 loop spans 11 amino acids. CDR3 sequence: CASSFGNEQFF. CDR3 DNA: TGTGCCAGCAGCTTTGGTAATGAGCAGTTCTTC.

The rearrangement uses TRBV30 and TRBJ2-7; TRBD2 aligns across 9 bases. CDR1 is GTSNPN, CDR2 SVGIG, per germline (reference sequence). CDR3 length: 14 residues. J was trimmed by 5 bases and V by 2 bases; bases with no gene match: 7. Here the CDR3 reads CAWSMSGRSHEQYF. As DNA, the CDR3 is TGTGCCTGGAGTATGAGCGGGAGGTCTCACGAGCAGTACTTC. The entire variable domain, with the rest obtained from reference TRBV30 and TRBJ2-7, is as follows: SQTIHQWPATLVQPVGSPLSLECTVEGTSNPNLYWYRQAAGRGLQLLFYSVGIGQISSEVPQNLSASRPQDRQFILSSKKLLLSDSGFYLCAWSMSGRSHEQYFGPGTRLTVT.

The CDR3 DNA is TGTGCCAGCAGGAAGGGTGCCACTGAAGCTTTCTTT. Translated, it gives CASRKGATEAFF. This sequence joins TRBV27 and TRBJ1-1; D gene unclear. The CDR3 is 12 residues long. The V and J ends lost 6 bases and 4 bases respectively, with 9 bases between them. CDR1 and CDR2 (germline): MNHEY, SMNVEV (reference sequence).

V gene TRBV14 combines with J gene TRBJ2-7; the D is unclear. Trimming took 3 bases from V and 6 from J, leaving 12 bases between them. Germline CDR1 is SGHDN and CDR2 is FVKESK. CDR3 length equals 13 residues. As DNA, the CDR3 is TGTGCCAGCAGCCATCTAATTGGGGTCGAGCAGTACTTC. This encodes CASSHLIGVEQYF.

The CDR3, as DNA: TGCGCCAGCAGTGATCACCTAGCGGGGGGGCCTAGCACAGATACGCAGTATTTT. Translated: CASSDHLAGGPSTDTQYF. The chain carries TRBV10-1 and TRBJ2-3, with TRBD2 matching over 12 bases. Trimming took 3 bases from V and 0 from J; bases not matched to a gene: 7. The CDR3 has 18 amino acids. Germline CDR1 reads WNHNN; CDR2 reads SYGVQD (reference sequence).

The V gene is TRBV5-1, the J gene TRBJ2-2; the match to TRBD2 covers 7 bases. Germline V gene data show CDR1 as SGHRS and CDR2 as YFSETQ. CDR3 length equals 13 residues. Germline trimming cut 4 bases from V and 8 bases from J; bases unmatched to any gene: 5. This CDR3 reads CASSPSGGGELFF. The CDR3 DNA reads TGCGCCAGCAGCCCCTCGGGGGGAGGGGAGCTGTTTTTT.

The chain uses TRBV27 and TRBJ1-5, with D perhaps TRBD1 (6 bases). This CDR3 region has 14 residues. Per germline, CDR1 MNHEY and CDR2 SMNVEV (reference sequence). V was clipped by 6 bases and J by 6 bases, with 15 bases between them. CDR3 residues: CASSSAGALQPQHF. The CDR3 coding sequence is TGTGCCAGCAGCTCGGCAGGGGCCCTTCAGCCCCAGCATTTT.

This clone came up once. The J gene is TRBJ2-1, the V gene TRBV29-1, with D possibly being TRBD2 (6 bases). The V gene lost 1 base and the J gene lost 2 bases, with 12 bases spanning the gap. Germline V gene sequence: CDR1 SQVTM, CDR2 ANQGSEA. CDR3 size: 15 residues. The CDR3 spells CSVEGAGQTYNEQFF. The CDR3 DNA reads TGCAGCGTTGAAGGAGCGGGCCAGACCTACAATGAGCAGTTCTTC.

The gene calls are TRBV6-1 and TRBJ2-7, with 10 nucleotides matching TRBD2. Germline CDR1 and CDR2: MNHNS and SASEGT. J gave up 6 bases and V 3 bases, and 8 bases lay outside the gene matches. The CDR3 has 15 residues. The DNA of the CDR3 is TGTGCCAGCAGTGATAGACTAGCGGGCCTCCCCGAGCAGTACTTC. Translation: CASSDRLAGLPEQYF.

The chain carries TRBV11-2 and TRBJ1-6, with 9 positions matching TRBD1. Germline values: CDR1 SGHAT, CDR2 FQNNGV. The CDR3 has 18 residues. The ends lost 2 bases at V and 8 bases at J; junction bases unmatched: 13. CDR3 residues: CASSLIPPGTGMDSPLHF. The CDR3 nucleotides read TGTGCCAGCAGCTTAATACCTCCCGGGACAGGGATGGATTCACCCCTCCACTTT.

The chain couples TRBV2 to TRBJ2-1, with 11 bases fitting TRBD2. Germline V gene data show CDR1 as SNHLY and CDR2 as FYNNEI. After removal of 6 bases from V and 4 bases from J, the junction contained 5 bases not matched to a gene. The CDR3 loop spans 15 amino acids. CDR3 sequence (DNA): TGTGCCAGCAGCACTAGCGGGGGACCTTACAATGAGCAGTTCTTC. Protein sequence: CASSTSGGPYNEQFF. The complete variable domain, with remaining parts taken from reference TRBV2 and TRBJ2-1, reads EPEVTQTPSHQVTQMGQEVILRCVPISNHLYFYWYRQILGQKVEFLVSFYNNEISEKSEIFDDQFSVERPDGSNFTLKIRSTKLEDSAMYFCASSTSGGPYNEQFFGPGTRLTVL.

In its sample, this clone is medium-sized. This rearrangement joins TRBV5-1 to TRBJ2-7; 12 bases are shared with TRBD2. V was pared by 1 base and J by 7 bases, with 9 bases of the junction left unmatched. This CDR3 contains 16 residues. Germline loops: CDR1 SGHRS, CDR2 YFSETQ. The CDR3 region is CASSLTPSGGAYEQYF. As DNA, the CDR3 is TGCGCCAGCAGCTTGACTCCTAGCGGGGGGGCTTATGAGCAGTACTTC.

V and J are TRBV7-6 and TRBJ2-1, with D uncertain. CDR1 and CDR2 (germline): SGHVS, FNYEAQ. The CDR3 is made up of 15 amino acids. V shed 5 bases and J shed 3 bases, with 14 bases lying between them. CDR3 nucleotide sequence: TGTGCCAGCAGCCCTGAGCGTGGTCTCTACAATGAGCAGTTCTTC. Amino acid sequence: CASSPERGLYNEQFF.